The 21 T cell receptor beta chains in this list originate from one sample, sequenced in a study of high-grade serous ovarian cancer treatment subgroups. Produced via immunoSEQ multiplex PCR; TCRdb's table is partial and in-frame only. The sample has more than 10,000 clones, more than 65% seen once; the top ten hold over 4%. Tumor tissue was taken before any definitive surgery or chemotherapy was given. The sample consisted of tumor tissue. The receptors come from a human donor with high-grade serous ovarian cancer.

The chain uses TRBV5-4 and TRBJ2-1; 8 bases line up with TRBD2. The CDR3 length is 14 residues. The germline V gene has CDR1 SGHNT and CDR2 YYREEE (reference sequence). V lost 4 bases to trimming and J lost 7 bases; unmatched junction nucleotides: 7. Written as DNA, the CDR3 is TGTGCCAGCAGCCTGGGACTAGTTGTGAATGAGCAGTTCTTC. Translation gives CASSLGLVVNEQFF.

There are a few counts of this clone. The V call is TRBV19, the J call TRBJ1-1; D uncertain. The CDR3 has 14 amino acids. Germline values: CDR1 LNHDA, CDR2 SQIVND (reference sequence). The V end lost 6 bases, the J end lost 1 base, and 12 bases lay between the germline ends. DNA of the CDR3: TGTGCCAGTAGGCCCTCCCGTCGGAACACTGAAGCTTTCTTT. Protein product: CASRPSRRNTEAFF.

Only one count was recorded for this clone. The chain links TRBV21-1 to TRBJ1-1. TRBV21-1 is a known pseudogene. This CDR3 has 11 amino acids. The CDR3 bases are TGTGCCAGCGGAATTTCCACTGAAGCTTTCTTT. Its translation: CASGISTEAFF.

By share of the sample, this clone is large (0.1 to 1%). The chain has TRBV6-1 and TRBJ2-7; 7 bases match TRBD1. The CDR3 runs 14 residues. The germline gives CDR1 MNHNS, CDR2 SASEGT. Losses at the gene ends were 11 bases for V and 6 bases for J; bases not matched to a gene: 16. The CDR3 loop is CAADRANRGAEQYF. As DNA, the CDR3 is TGTGCCGCAGACCGGGCCAACAGGGGCGCCGAGCAGTACTTC.

The chain is built from TRBV14 and TRBJ2-1; D gene uncertain. Germline values: CDR1 SGHDN, CDR2 FVKESK. The CDR3 covers 13 residues. V lost 1 base to trimming and J lost 7 bases, with 8 bases between them. The CDR3 region is CASSQGLRNEQFF. CDR3 coding DNA: TGTGCCAGCAGCCAAGGACTCAGGAATGAGCAGTTCTTC.

The chain recombines TRBV7-2 with TRBJ2-6, with TRBD1 matching 7 bases. The CDR3 is made up of 15 amino acids. V shed 5 bases and J 4 bases; nucleotides not matched to a gene: 5. Germline V lookup: CDR1 SGHTA, CDR2 FQGNSA. In nucleotides, the CDR3 is TGTGCCAGCAGCATACAGGGGTCCGGGGCCAACGTCCTGACTTTC. Residues: CASSIQGSGANVLTF.

The J gene is TRBJ2-7, the V gene TRBV7-8; D not certain. V lost 1 base to trimming and J lost 6 bases, with 7 bases between them. Germline lookup yields CDR1 SGHVS and CDR2 FQNEAQ. The CDR3 length is 12 residues. This CDR3 reads CASSLGLSEQYF. DNA for the CDR3: TGTGCCAGCAGCTTAGGGCTGAGCGAGCAGTACTTC. Looking up the rest from reference TRBV7-8 and TRBJ2-7 gives the full variable domain: GAGVSQSPRYKVAKRGQDVALRCDPISGHVSLFWYQQALGQGPEFLTYFQNEAQLDKSGLPSDRFFAERPEGSVSTLKIQRTQQEDSAVYLCASSLGLSEQYFGPGTRLTVT.

The genes are TRBV29-1 and TRBJ2-2; 7 nucleotides agree with TRBD2. The germline CDR1 and CDR2 sequences are SQVTM and ANQGSEA. This CDR3 spans 13 amino acids. Losses at the gene ends were 7 bases for V and 5 bases for J; bases not matched to a gene: 7. DNA for the CDR3: TGCAGCGCCGGAGCGGGATCAACCGGGGAGCTGTTTTTT. It specifies CSAGAGSTGELFF.

A few counts support this clone. The chain links TRBV11-2 to TRBJ1-5; tentative D call: TRBD1 (6 bases). Germline lookup yields CDR1 SGHAT and CDR2 FQNNGV. This CDR3 contains 15 residues. V was pared by 1 base and J by 6 bases, with 13 bases between. CDR3: CASSLGVGGGQPQHF. The CDR3 DNA reads as TGTGCCAGCAGCTTAGGGGTGGGGGGCGGTCAGCCCCAGCATTTT.

V gene TRBV7-3 combines with J gene TRBJ2-1; 9 bases match TRBD2. The V gene end was trimmed by 3 bases and the J gene end by 0 bases; junction bases not matched to a gene: 0. The CDR3 sequence is 15 residues long. The germline V gene encodes CDR1 SGHTA and CDR2 FQGTGA. The DNA for the CDR3 is TGTGCCAGCAGCTTTAGCGGGAGCTCCTACAATGAGCAGTTCTTC. Translation gives CASSFSGSSYNEQFF.

The rearrangement joins TRBV6-4 to TRBJ1-1, with D perhaps matching TRBD1 (5 bases). V shed 2 bases and J shed 3 bases, with 13 bases lying between them. Germline CDR1 and CDR2: MRHNA and SNTAGT. This CDR3 is built from 15 residues. CDR3 DNA sequence: TGTGCCAGCAGTGACCAGACAGCGTATTACACTGAAGCTTTCTTT. This codes for CASSDQTAYYTEAFF.

This clone was detected only a few times. This chain connects TRBV19 to TRBJ2-7, with 8 bases matching TRBD2. The CDR3 runs 15 residues. V lost 6 bases, J lost 5 bases, and 12 bases stayed unmatched. CDR1 is LNHDA, CDR2 SQIVND, per germline (reference sequence). The CDR3 region is CASSTSGQPLHEQYF. The CDR3 DNA follows: TGTGCCAGTAGCACTAGCGGACAACCCCTCCACGAGCAGTACTTC. The variable domain in full, completed from reference TRBV19 and TRBJ2-7, reads DGGITQSPKYLFRKEGQNVTLSCEQNLNHDAMYWYRQDPGQGLRLIYYSQIVNDFQKGDIAEGYSVSREKKESFPLTVTSAQKNPTAFYLCASSTSGQPLHEQYFGPGTRLTVT.

CDR3 sequence (DNA): TGTGCCTCGGGATCAGGGGCCACTGAAGCTTTCTTT. Its translation: CASGSGATEAFF. The rearrangement joins TRBV19 to TRBJ1-1; perhaps TRBD1 as D (6 bases). Trimming pared 11 bases from V and 4 bases from J, leaving 14 bases between. Germline V gene lookup returns CDR1 LNHDA and CDR2 SQIVND (reference sequence). The CDR3 has 12 residues.

The table lists this clone with a count of one. V is TRBV19 and J is TRBJ2-4; 7 bases are shared with TRBD1. Germline loops: CDR1 LNHDA, CDR2 SQIVND (reference sequence). The CDR3 runs 15 residues. Losses at the gene ends were 5 bases for V and 5 bases for J; bases not matched to a gene: 9. The DNA for the CDR3 is TGTGCCAGTAGTCAGACAGGGCGCCGGGAAAACATTCAGTACTTC. This sequence encodes CASSQTGRRENIQYF.

The chain couples TRBV29-1 to TRBJ2-3; 8 positions match TRBD1. Germline V gene sequence: CDR1 SQVTM, CDR2 ANQGSEA. The V and J ends lost 7 bases and 4 bases, in that order; junction bases with no gene match: 10. This CDR3 contains 14 residues. The CDR3 reads CSAQQGQGPDTQYF. CDR3 DNA sequence: TGCAGCGCCCAGCAAGGACAGGGTCCAGATACGCAGTATTTT.

The chain employs TRBV28 and TRBJ1-2; 9 bases align to TRBD1. CDR1 is MDHEN, CDR2 SYDVKM, per germline. The ends lost 7 bases at V and 4 bases at J; junction bases unmatched: 7. The CDR3 has 14 amino acids. The CDR3 nucleotides read TGTGCCAGCAAACGGGGACAGGGTGGCTATGGCTACACCTTC. Amino acid sequence: CASKRGQGGYGYTF.

The chain is built from TRBV18 and TRBJ1-2; no definite D call. This CDR3 is built from 13 residues. Trimming took off 3 bases at V and 4 bases at J, with 9 bases between the two ends. Germline loops: CDR1 KGHSH, CDR2 LQKENI. The DNA for the CDR3 is TGTGCCAGCTCACCGGAGGCTAGCTATGGCTACACCTTC. Translation: CASSPEASYGYTF.

The V call is TRBV25-1, the J call TRBJ1-2; D not certain. The CDR3 is 16 residues long. From germline, CDR1 is MGHDK and CDR2 SYGVNS. V gave up 6 bases and J gave up 5 bases, with 22 bases separating them. The CDR3 bases are TGTGCCAGCAGCCCCGAAGCCTACTCACTAGTATATGGCTACACCTTC. This sequence encodes CASSPEAYSLVYGYTF.

This chain joins TRBV7-9 and TRBJ2-5; 10 nucleotides match TRBD1. This CDR3 comprises 16 residues. The V and J ends lost 6 bases and 5 bases, in that order; junction bases with no gene match: 12. Germline V gene sequence: CDR1 SEHNR, CDR2 FQNEAQ (reference sequence). CDR3 in amino acids: CASRARPTGGAETQYF. CDR3 sequence (DNA): TGTGCCAGCAGAGCCAGACCGACAGGGGGCGCTGAGACCCAGTACTTC.

The chain carries TRBV4-2 and TRBJ2-1, with 7 bases lining up with TRBD2. The germline gives CDR1 LGHNA, CDR2 YNFKEQ. Trimming at V came to 1 base and at J to 3 bases, leaving 3 bases not matched to a gene. CDR3 length: 15 residues. The CDR3 DNA follows: TGTGCCAGCAGCCAAGGGCTAGCGGACTACAATGAGCAGTTCTTC. Translation: CASSQGLADYNEQFF.

V usage is TRBV18 and J usage is TRBJ2-1; TRBD2 matches at 7 bases. The junction had 11 bases not matched to a gene; V was cut back by 3 bases and J by 0 bases. This CDR3 is built from 18 residues. Germline V CDR1 and CDR2: KGHSH, LQKENI. DNA of the CDR3: TGTGCCAGCTCACCTCTAAATAGCGGGTTAAGCTCCTACAATGAGCAGTTCTTC. Its protein is CASSPLNSGLSSYNEQFF.